This is a list of T cell receptor beta chains from one sample in a study of CD8 T cells in ankylosing spondylitis. MiXCR was run by TCRdb on the 5' RACE reads, yielding one entry per CDR3 protein. The sample has about 800,000 distinct CDR3 sequences, around 11% seen once. The source material was blood, either unsorted or a sorted T cell fraction (not recorded which). All receptors come from a male donor with ankylosing spondylitis. CDR3s include the opening cysteine and the closing phenylalanine or tryptophan. Fields, in order: J gene, D gene, clone size, V gene, CDR3 DNA, CDR3 protein. The D gene is left open where the match is weak. Some rows mark clone size as missing; the rest say once, few, many or name a class of expanded clone.

>TRBJ2-3|TRBD2|NA|TRBV6-1
TGTGCCAGCCGACGACTAGCGGGAGTAACAGATACGCAGTATTTT
CASRRLAGVTDTQYF
>TRBJ2-6|NA|NA|TRBV24-1
TGTGCCACCAGTGATGCCTCCGGGAGCTCTGGGGCCAACGTCCTGACTTTC
CATSDASGSSGANVLTF
>TRBJ2-5|TRBD2|NA|TRBV20-1
TGCAGTGCTACTGTGGGGGGGGGAACCCAAGAGACCCAGTACTTC
CSATVGGGTQETQYF
>TRBJ2-7|NA|few|TRBV6-5
TGTGCCAGCAGTTACACTACAGGGCCGGGGGTCTACGAGCAGTACTTC
CASSYTTGPGVYEQYF
>TRBJ2-7|NA|NA|TRBV20-1
TGCAGTGCTAGGGCTCCTCGTGACTCCTACGAGCAGTACTTC
CSARAPRDSYEQYF
>TRBJ1-5|NA|few|TRBV6-1
TGTGCCAGCAGCAGACACCCAACCCAAGAACAGCCCCAGCATTTT
CASSRHPTQEQPQHF
>TRBJ1-1|NA|few|TRBV20-1
TGCAGTGCTAGCCTCAGGGTTCGAACTGAAGCTTTCTTT
CSASLRVRTEAFF
>TRBJ2-3|NA|NA|TRBV5-6
TGTGCCAGCAGCAGTCCGGGCCCCCCTGATACGCAGTATTTT
CASSSPGPPDTQYF
>TRBJ2-1|TRBD2|NA|TRBV7-2
TGTGCCAGCAGCTCTTTGGGACTAGGTCCCTACAATGAGCAGTTCTTC
CASSSLGLGPYNEQFF
>TRBJ1-2|TRBD1|NA|TRBV7-2
TGTGCCAGCAGGCAACAGGGGGCTAATGGCTACACCTTC
CASRQQGANGYTF
>TRBJ2-2|TRBD1|NA|TRBV2
TGTGCCAGCAGTGATAAGACAGGGAAGACCGGGGAGCTGTTTTTT
CASSDKTGKTGELFF
>TRBJ2-5|NA|NA|TRBV20-1
TGCAGTGCGCCGAGCCCCCCAGAGACCCAGTACTTC
CSAPSPPETQYF